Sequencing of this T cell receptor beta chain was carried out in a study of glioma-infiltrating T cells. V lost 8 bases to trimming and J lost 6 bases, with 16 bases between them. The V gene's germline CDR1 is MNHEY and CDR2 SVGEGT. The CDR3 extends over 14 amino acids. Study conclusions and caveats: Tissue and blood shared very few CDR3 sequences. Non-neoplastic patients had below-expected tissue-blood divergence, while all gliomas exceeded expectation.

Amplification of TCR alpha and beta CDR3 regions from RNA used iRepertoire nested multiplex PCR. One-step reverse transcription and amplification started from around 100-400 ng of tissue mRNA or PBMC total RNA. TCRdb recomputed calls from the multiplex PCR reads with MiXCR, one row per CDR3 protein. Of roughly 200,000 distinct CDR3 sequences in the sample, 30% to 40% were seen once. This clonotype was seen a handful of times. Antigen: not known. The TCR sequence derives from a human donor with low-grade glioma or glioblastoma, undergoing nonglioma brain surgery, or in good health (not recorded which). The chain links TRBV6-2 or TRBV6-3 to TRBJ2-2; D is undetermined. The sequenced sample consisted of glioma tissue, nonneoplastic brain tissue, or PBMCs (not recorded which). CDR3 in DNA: TGTGCCAGCGGCGATACCGGCCTGTCCGGGGAGCTGTTTTTT. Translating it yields CASGDTGLSGELFF.